This T cell receptor (beta chain) was observed in a study of Ad26.COV2.S vaccination and SARS-CoV-2 variants. Study-level information: The study gave Ad26.COV2.S intramuscularly, once or twice 56 days apart.

CDR3 length: 11 residues. Trimming removed 4 bases from V and 2 bases from J, with 6 bases in between. Germline loops: CDR1 DFQATT, CDR2 SNEGSKA (reference sequence). The data were produced by immunoSEQ multiplex PCR, yet TCRdb's version contains in-frame clones alone and is incomplete. The sample holds about 350,000 clones; about 87% are singletons and the top ten take about 6.4%. Sample treatment: about 20 received Ad26.COV2.S at low or high dose, single or two shots; 5 received placebo; per-sample allocation not given. Vaccine and placebo recipients were sampled on day 63 after the first injection. An Ad26 vector expressing Wuhan-strain SARS-CoV-2 spike constituted the vaccine.

The clonotype originates from a person between 18 and 60 years old who received the Ad26.COV2.S COVID-19 vaccine or a placebo. V and J are TRBV20-1 and TRBJ2-7; D perhaps matches TRBD2 (5 bases). Specimen: peripheral blood, collected in a trial of Ad26.COV2.S vaccine versus placebo. The CDR3: CSAKEAYEQYF. The CDR3, as DNA: TGCAGTGCTAAGGAGGCCTACGAGCAGTACTTC.